Listed here are 13 T cell receptor beta chains from one sample, sequenced in a study of control samples from healthy donors and cancer patients. The table came from immunoSEQ multiplex PCR; TCRdb's copy has only in-frame clones and leaves some out. The table shows more than 95,000 clones, with around 88% occurring only once. What was sequenced was PBMCs. The receptors derive from a man aged 60-69 years with lung cancer.

The chain carries TRBV6-6 and TRBJ1-2, with D possibly matching TRBD1 (6 bases). The CDR3 is made up of 12 amino acids. V lost 5 bases and J lost 11, with 15 bases in between. Germline V gene sequence: CDR1 MNHNY, CDR2 SVGAGI (reference sequence). CDR3 nucleotides: TGTGCCAGCAGTCAACTAACAGGGAAGTACACCTTC. Its translation: CASSQLTGKYTF.

The chain couples TRBV12-5 to TRBJ1-5; 8 bases agree with TRBD1. Germline V gene sequence: CDR1 LGHNT, CDR2 FRNRAP. J gave up 7 bases and V 1 base, and 9 bases lay outside the gene matches. The CDR3 is 16 amino acids. In DNA, the CDR3 is TGTGCTAGTGGTTTGGCAGGACAGGGAGGTGTGCAGCCCCAGCATTTT. It is translated as CASGLAGQGGVQPQHF.

The gene calls are TRBV4-2 and TRBJ1-2; D is possibly TRBD1 (6 bases). V lost 0 bases, J lost 6 bases, and 11 bases lay in between. Germline values: CDR1 LGHNA, CDR2 YNFKEQ. The length of the CDR3 is 14 residues. The CDR3 reads CASSQDTTGNGYTF. The CDR3 DNA reads as TGTGCCAGCAGCCAAGACACCACAGGGAATGGCTACACCTTC.

This chain uses TRBV11-2 with TRBJ1-1; 7 bases map to TRBD1. Germline loops: CDR1 SGHAT, CDR2 FQNNGV. V lost 4 bases to trimming and J lost 5 bases; unmatched junction nucleotides: 4. The CDR3 extends over 13 amino acids. CDR3 amino acids: CASSYSGGTEAFF. In DNA form, the CDR3 reads TGTGCCAGCAGCTACTCAGGGGGAACTGAAGCTTTCTTT.

V usage is TRBV2 and J usage is TRBJ1-2, with a weak D call TRBD1 (5 bases). Trimming stripped 3 bases from V and 1 base from J, with 9 bases between. CDR3 size: 14 residues. CDR1 and CDR2 (germline): SNHLY, FYNNEI. DNA of the CDR3: TGTGCCAGCAGTGAGGGGCGTCTTAACTATGGCTACACCTTC. The encoded protein is CASSEGRLNYGYTF.

This sequence joins TRBV10-3 and TRBJ1-2, with no clear D. This CDR3 has 13 residues. The V and J ends lost 3 bases and 6 bases respectively, with 11 bases between them. Looked up from germline, CDR1 is ENHRY and CDR2 is SYGVKD. This CDR3 is CAISDGTHHGYTF. CDR3 DNA: TGTGCCATCAGTGACGGAACCCACCATGGCTACACCTTC.

The V call is TRBV5-1, the J call TRBJ1-2; a possible D gene is TRBD1 (5 bases). Between the trimmed V and J ends, which lost 0 bases and 7 bases, there was a span of 10 bases. Germline V lookup: CDR1 SGHRS, CDR2 YFSETQ. The CDR3 is made up of 13 amino acids. The CDR3 DNA reads as TGCGCCAGCAGCTTGGCCGGGGGGTTTGGCTACACCTTC. Translated, it gives CASSLAGGFGYTF.

The chain joins TRBV18 to TRBJ1-2; D remains unclear. Germline values: CDR1 KGHSH, CDR2 LQKENI. The ends were cut back, 1 base at V and 8 bases at J, with 14 bases in the middle. The CDR3 consists of 14 residues. CDR3 bases: TGTGCCAGCTCACCACAAGCTACATCCGCCGGCTACACCTTC. Its protein product is CASSPQATSAGYTF.

Comments on this clone: The junction shows a germline mismatch at one end, possibly a read error. The chain uses TRBV27 and TRBJ1-5; no firm D call. Germline V CDR1 and CDR2: MNHEY, SMNVEV (reference sequence). The CDR3 runs 12 residues. CDR3 DNA: TGTGCCAGCGGTTTAGTAGACCAGCCCCAGCATTTT. The encoded protein is CASGLVDQPQHF.

Only a few counts were recorded for this clone. J is TRBJ1-2 and V is TRBV24-1; the D is unclear. The CDR3 covers 14 residues. The germline CDR1 and CDR2 sequences are KGHDR and SFDVKD. The V end was cut by 3 bases, the J end by 4 bases, with 11 bases between. This chain's CDR3 is CATSDPTVIYGYTF. CDR3 coding DNA: TGTGCCACCAGTGATCCTACAGTAATCTATGGCTACACCTTC.

V is TRBV7-3 and J is TRBJ2-1; weak D call: TRBD1 (6 bases). The CDR3 extends over 13 amino acids. In germline, CDR1 is SGHTA, CDR2 FQGTGA. V was cut by 3 bases and J by 5 bases, with 8 bases left in between. The CDR3 nucleotides are TGTGCCAGCAGCTTTGGACAGAACAATGAGCAGTTCTTC. This gives the protein CASSFGQNNEQFF.

V is TRBV2 and J is TRBJ1-4, with D perhaps TRBD1 (5 bases). V lost 5 bases, J lost 4 bases, and 8 bases lay in between. Germline CDR1 is SNHLY and CDR2 is FYNNEI. The CDR3 spans 13 residues. CDR3 sequence (DNA): TGTGCCAGCAGTTCAGGGTTTAATGAAAAACTGTTTTTT. It yields the protein CASSSGFNEKLFF.

The rearrangement joins TRBV24-1 to TRBJ2-1; the D is unclear. This CDR3 comprises 12 residues. Germline CDR1 KGHDR, CDR2 SFDVKD. V was cut by 11 bases and J by 6 bases, with 13 bases left in between. The CDR3 protein is CAITTLTNEQFF. The CDR3, as DNA: TGTGCCATCACAACCTTGACCAATGAGCAGTTCTTC.